This T cell receptor (beta chain) was sequenced during a study of cytomegalovirus exposure and HLA in healthy donors. Findings and limits, study-wide: The authors enumerated over 150 TCR beta chains as linked to cytomegalovirus. A classifier reportedly called cytomegalovirus status with high sensitivity and specificity. Subsequent analysis found a tendency for first-cohort TCR clusters to co-occur within the 120 or so validation repertoires.

A remark on this clone: Antigen unknown.

Assay used: immunoSEQ multiplex PCR; TCRdb lists only in-frame clones, some missing. The sample shows about 190,000 clones, 86% of them seen only once. Germline V lookup: CDR1 SGHTA, CDR2 FQGNSA. The J segment lost 6 bases and the V segment lost 5 bases, leaving 12 bases of the junction unmatched. This CDR3 is built from 15 residues. The source of this sequence is a woman younger than 35 in good health and CMV-seronegative. The sequenced sample consisted of PBMCs. This sequence joins TRBV7-2 and TRBJ1-2; TRBD1 aligns across 7 bases. The CDR3 is CASSQRQGRSDGYTF. The CDR3 DNA sequence: TGTGCCAGCAGCCAACGACAGGGAAGATCCGATGGCTACACCTTC.